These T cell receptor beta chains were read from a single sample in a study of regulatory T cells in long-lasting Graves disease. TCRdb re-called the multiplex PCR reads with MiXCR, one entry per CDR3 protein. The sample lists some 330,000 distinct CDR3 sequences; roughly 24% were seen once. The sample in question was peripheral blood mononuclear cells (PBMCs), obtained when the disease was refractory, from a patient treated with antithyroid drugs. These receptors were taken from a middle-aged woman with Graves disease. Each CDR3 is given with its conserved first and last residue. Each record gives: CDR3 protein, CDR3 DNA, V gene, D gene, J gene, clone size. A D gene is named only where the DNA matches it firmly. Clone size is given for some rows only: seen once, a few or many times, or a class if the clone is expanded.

CDR3 protein: CAWNRDGELFF
CDR3 DNA: TGTGCCTGGAACAGGGACGGGGAGCTGTTTTTT
V gene: TRBV30
D gene: -
J gene: TRBJ2-2
clone size: -

CDR3 protein: CASSDGANTEAFF
CDR3 DNA: TGCGCCAGCAGTGACGGGGCGAACACTGAAGCTTTCTTT
V gene: TRBV10-1
D gene: -
J gene: TRBJ1-1
clone size: -

CDR3 protein: CSARDLRGGGRTGELFF
CDR3 DNA: TGCAGTGCTAGAGATCTGAGAGGGGGTGGCCGCACCGGGGAGCTGTTTTTT
V gene: TRBV20-1
D gene: -
J gene: TRBJ2-2
clone size: -

CDR3 protein: CASSYEASYQETQYF
CDR3 DNA: TGTGCCAGCAGTTACGAGGCCTCGTACCAAGAGACCCAGTACTTC
V gene: TRBV6-2/TRBV6-3
D gene: -
J gene: TRBJ2-5
clone size: many

CDR3 protein: CASSFRLWASIVRFHEQYF
CDR3 DNA: TGTGCCAGCAGTTTCCGACTTTGGGCGTCCATAGTAAGGTTTCACGAGCAGTACTTC
V gene: TRBV28
D gene: -
J gene: TRBJ2-7
clone size: -

CDR3 protein: CASLPGNQPQHF
CDR3 DNA: TGTGCCAGTTTACCGGGCAATCAGCCCCAGCATTTT
V gene: TRBV28
D gene: -
J gene: TRBJ1-5
clone size: -

CDR3 protein: CAIAPGANEQYF
CDR3 DNA: TGTGCCATCGCCCCAGGTGCCAACGAGCAGTACTTC
V gene: TRBV10-3
D gene: -
J gene: TRBJ2-7
clone size: many

CDR3 protein: CASSPPGRRGAEAFF
CDR3 DNA: TGTGCCAGCAGTCCCCCAGGGCGCAGGGGTGCTGAAGCTTTCTTT
V gene: TRBV28
D gene: -
J gene: TRBJ1-1
clone size: many

CDR3 protein: CASSLSFGGSSGNEQFF
CDR3 DNA: TGTGCCAGCAGCTTAAGTTTTGGGGGCTCTTCGGGGAATGAGCAGTTCTTC
V gene: TRBV11-2
D gene: -
J gene: TRBJ2-1
clone size: -

CDR3 protein: CASSRDPNTEALF
CDR3 DNA: TGCGCCAGCAGCCGGGATCCGAACACTGAAGCTCTCTTT
V gene: TRBV5-1
D gene: -
J gene: TRBJ1-1
clone size: once

CDR3 protein: CASSRPTGESLSTEAFF
CDR3 DNA: TGTGCCAGCAGTAGACCTACAGGGGAGTCTTTGAGCACTGAAGCTTTCTTT
V gene: TRBV6-1
D gene: TRBD1
J gene: TRBJ1-1
clone size: many

CDR3 protein: CASIWDTAGLNTGELFF
CDR3 DNA: TGTGCCAGCATTTGGGATACGGCGGGACTTAACACCGGGGAGCTGTTTTTT
V gene: TRBV6-1
D gene: -
J gene: TRBJ2-2
clone size: few

CDR3 protein: CASSLNRKTQYF
CDR3 DNA: TGTGCCAGCAGCTTAAACCGGAAGACCCAGTACTTC
V gene: TRBV11-2
D gene: -
J gene: TRBJ2-5
clone size: many

CDR3 protein: CASSLVVNPYEQYF
CDR3 DNA: TGTGCCAGCAGCTTGGTTGTGAATCCCTACGAGCAGTACTTC
V gene: TRBV11-2
D gene: -
J gene: TRBJ2-7
clone size: -

CDR3 protein: CASSQKMWDTQYF
CDR3 DNA: TGTGCCAGCAGCCAAAAAATGTGGGATACGCAGTATTTT
V gene: TRBV3-1
D gene: -
J gene: TRBJ2-3
clone size: once

CDR3 protein: CAISGLAANEQFF
CDR3 DNA: TGTGCCATCAGTGGACTAGCGGCCAATGAGCAGTTCTTC
V gene: TRBV10-3
D gene: TRBD2
J gene: TRBJ2-1
clone size: -

CDR3 protein: CASSERAVAKNIQYF
CDR3 DNA: TGTGCCAGCAGTGAACGGGCAGTAGCCAAAAACATTCAGTACTTC
V gene: TRBV2
D gene: -
J gene: TRBJ2-4
clone size: many

CDR3 protein: CSARVPSGGLASTDTQYF
CDR3 DNA: TGCAGTGCTAGAGTCCCTAGCGGAGGCCTTGCGTCCACAGATACGCAGTATTTT
V gene: TRBV20-1
D gene: TRBD2
J gene: TRBJ2-3
clone size: -